The 6 T cell receptor beta chains below all came from one sample that was sequenced in a study of blood T cell repertoires in COVID-19. The table came from immunoSEQ multiplex PCR; TCRdb's copy has only in-frame clones and leaves some out. The sample includes approximately 210,000 clones, 86% of them seen just once. The sequenced material came from peripheral blood. These receptors all stem from a woman between 65 and 79 years old with acute or convalescent COVID-19.

This chain joins TRBV29-1 and TRBJ2-3; a possible D gene is TRBD2 (5 bases). V was shortened by 2 bases and J by 4 bases, with 13 bases between the two germline ends. This CDR3 is built from 14 residues. Germline CDR1 SQVTM, CDR2 ANQGSEA. The CDR3 spells CSVETGINADTQYF. In nucleotides, the CDR3 is TGCAGCGTTGAAACGGGGATTAATGCAGATACGCAGTATTTT.

This clone was detected a few times. The rearrangement links TRBV6-5 to TRBJ1-1; the match to TRBD1 covers 7 bases. The CDR3 runs to 14 residues. V lost 6 bases to trimming and J lost 0 bases; unmatched junction nucleotides: 4. CDR1 MNHEY and CDR2 SVGAGI come from the germline V gene. The CDR3 protein is CASRAGTVNTEAFF. Written as DNA, the CDR3 is TGTGCCAGCAGGGCCGGGACAGTGAACACTGAAGCTTTCTTT.

This chain uses TRBV18 with TRBJ1-1; 9 nucleotides align to TRBD1. The ends lost 1 base at V and 5 bases at J; junction bases unmatched: 5. The germline V gene encodes CDR1 KGHSH and CDR2 LQKENI. The CDR3 loop spans 15 amino acids. The CDR3 loop reads CASSPRWTGDTEAFF. Here the CDR3 DNA reads TGTGCCAGCTCACCACGGTGGACAGGGGATACTGAAGCTTTCTTT.

The chain has TRBV27 and TRBJ1-5; a possible D gene is TRBD1 (5 bases). The CDR3 is 15 amino acids. The germline gives CDR1 MNHEY, CDR2 SMNVEV (reference sequence). Between the trimmed V and J ends, which lost 3 bases and 4 bases, there was a span of 13 bases. This chain's CDR3 is CASSLGGARNQPQHF. CDR3 nucleotide sequence: TGTGCCAGCAGTTTGGGAGGGGCCCGTAATCAGCCCCAGCATTTT.

V usage is TRBV7-2 and J usage is TRBJ1-2; possibly TRBD1 for D (6 bases). The CDR3 is 13 residues long. Looked up from germline, CDR1 is SGHTA and CDR2 is FQGNSA. The V end lost 5 bases, the J end lost 5 bases, and 12 bases lay between the germline ends. The CDR3 bases are TGTGCCAGCAGCCCGGACAGATCTTATGGCTACACCTTC. Translation: CASSPDRSYGYTF.

This clone was seen a few times. J is TRBJ1-2 and V is TRBV5-5, with a possible D match to TRBD1 (6 bases). Germline V gene data show CDR1 as SGHKS and CDR2 as YYEKEE (reference sequence). The CDR3 consists of 15 residues. Trimming took 2 bases from V and 0 from J, leaving 11 bases between them. As DNA, the CDR3 is TGTGCCAGCAGCTTAACAGGGTACGCTAACTATGGCTACACCTTC. The encoded protein is CASSLTGYANYGYTF.